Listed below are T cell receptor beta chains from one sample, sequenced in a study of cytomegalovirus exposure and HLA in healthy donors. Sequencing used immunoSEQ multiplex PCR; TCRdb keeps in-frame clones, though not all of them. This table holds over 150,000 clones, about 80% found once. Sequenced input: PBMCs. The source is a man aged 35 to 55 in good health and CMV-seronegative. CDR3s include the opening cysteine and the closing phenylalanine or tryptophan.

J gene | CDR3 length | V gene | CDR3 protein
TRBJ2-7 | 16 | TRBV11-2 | CASSSLAGALFYEQYF
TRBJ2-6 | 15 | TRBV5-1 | CASSLAVSGANVLTF
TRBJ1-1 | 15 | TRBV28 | CASSLGQIMNTEAFF
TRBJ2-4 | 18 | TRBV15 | CATSRDRFQGEAKNSQYF
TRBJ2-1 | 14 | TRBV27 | CASKVAGGPDEQFF
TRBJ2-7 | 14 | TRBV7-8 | CASSYGTGSYEQYF
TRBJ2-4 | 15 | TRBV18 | CASSPYENRENIQYF
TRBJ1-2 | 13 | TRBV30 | CAWAGQGDNGYTF
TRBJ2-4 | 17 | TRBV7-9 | CASSLSGGQGASNSQYF
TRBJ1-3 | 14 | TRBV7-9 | CASSSRDKGNTIYF
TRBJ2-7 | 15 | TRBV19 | CASRGTSGSSGEQYF
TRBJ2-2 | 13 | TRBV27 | CASRLAYTGELFF
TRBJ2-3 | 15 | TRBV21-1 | CASSPLAGAGDTQYF
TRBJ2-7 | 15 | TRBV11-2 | CASSSQPTLSYEQYF
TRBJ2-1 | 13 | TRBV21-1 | CASSLGLSAGQFF
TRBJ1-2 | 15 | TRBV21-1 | CASSKISGGLGGYTF
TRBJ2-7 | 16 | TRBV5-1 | CASSFRQGVRNYEQYF
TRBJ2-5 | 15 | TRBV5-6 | CASSGAGTSEETQYF
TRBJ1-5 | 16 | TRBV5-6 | CASSSAGMAWGQPQHF
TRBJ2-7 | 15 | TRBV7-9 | CASSLVGLAGGEQYF
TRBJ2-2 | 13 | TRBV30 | CAWSVHNTGELFF
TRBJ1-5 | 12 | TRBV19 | CASRTGSQPQHF
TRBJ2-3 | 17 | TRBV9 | CASSGPPSSGVTDTQYF
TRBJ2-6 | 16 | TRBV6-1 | CASSEGTFSGANGLTF